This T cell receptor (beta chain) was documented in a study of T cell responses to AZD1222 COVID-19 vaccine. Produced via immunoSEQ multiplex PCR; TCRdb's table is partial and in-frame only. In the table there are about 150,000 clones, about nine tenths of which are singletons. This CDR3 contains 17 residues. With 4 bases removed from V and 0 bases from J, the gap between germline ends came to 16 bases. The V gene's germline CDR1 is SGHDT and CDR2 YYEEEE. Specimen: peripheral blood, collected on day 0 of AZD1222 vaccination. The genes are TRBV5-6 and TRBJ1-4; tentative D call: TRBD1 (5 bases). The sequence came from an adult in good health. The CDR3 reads CASSGGVTYATNEKLFF. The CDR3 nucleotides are TGTGCCAGCAGCGGGGGGGTTACCTATGCAACTAATGAAAAACTGTTTTTT.